The 2 T cell receptor beta chains below all came from one sample that was sequenced in a study of post-analysis software for immune sequencing data. General study points: TRBV segments more frequent in patients than in controls numbered several and included TRBV5-6, TRBV5-1 and TRBV20-1.

For these TCRs, the target antigens are not known. Incorporated into the TCR beta cDNA libraries were unique molecular identifiers, which served to reduce PCR and sequencing biases. TCRdb re-called the PCR reads through MiXCR, storing one row per CDR3 protein. Of 800,000 to 950,000 distinct CDR3 sequences in the sample, around 50% were seen once. The sample taken for sequencing was blood. All receptors derive from a girl between 10 and 17 years old with multiple sclerosis.

Written as DNA, the CDR3 is TGTGCCAGCAGATTAGCGGGGGGGACGAACTACGAGCAGTACTTC. This codes for CASRLAGGTNYEQYF. This rearrangement joins TRBV3-1 to TRBJ2-7; the match to TRBD2 covers 11 bases. This CDR3 contains 15 residues. The trim removed 6 bases at V and 3 bases at J, leaving 7 bases unmatched. CDR1 and CDR2 from the germline V gene are LGHDT and YNNKEL (reference sequence).

The chain uses TRBV20-1 and TRBJ1-2; D gene uncertain. The CDR3 has 14 amino acids. Between the trimmed V and J ends, which lost 0 bases and 4 bases, there was a span of 12 bases. Germline V lookup: CDR1 DFQATT, CDR2 SNEGSKA (reference sequence). The CDR3: CSARDETVAYGYTF. The CDR3 region has the DNA TGCAGTGCTAGAGATGAGACGGTGGCCTATGGCTACACCTTC.